This T cell receptor beta chain was identified in a study of T cells in Graves' hyperthyroidism and ophthalmopathy. Study in general: The blood sample was taken at first diagnosis, before treatment began.

V was pared by 6 bases and J by 4 bases, with 12 bases between. This CDR3 is built from 13 residues. Germline CDR1 and CDR2: SGHAT and FQNNGV. Template material for amplifying TCR beta CDR3 regions consisted of RNA transcripts. With the HTBI primer set, the TCR CDR3 went through a first round of RT-PCR. Using its own MiXCR run on the multiplex PCR reads, TCRdb lists one record per CDR3 protein. The sample comprises hundreds of thousands of distinct CDR3 sequences, about 15% of which are singletons, and approximately 10% rests with the top ten. The sequencing sample was made of blood. The rearrangement joins TRBV11-2 to TRBJ1-1, with D uncertain. The TCR was taken from a woman aged 18-35 years with Graves' hyperthyroidism. CDR3 nucleotide sequence: TGTGCCAGCAGTGAACACCTGGGCACTGAAGCTTTCTTT. It is translated as CASSEHLGTEAFF.